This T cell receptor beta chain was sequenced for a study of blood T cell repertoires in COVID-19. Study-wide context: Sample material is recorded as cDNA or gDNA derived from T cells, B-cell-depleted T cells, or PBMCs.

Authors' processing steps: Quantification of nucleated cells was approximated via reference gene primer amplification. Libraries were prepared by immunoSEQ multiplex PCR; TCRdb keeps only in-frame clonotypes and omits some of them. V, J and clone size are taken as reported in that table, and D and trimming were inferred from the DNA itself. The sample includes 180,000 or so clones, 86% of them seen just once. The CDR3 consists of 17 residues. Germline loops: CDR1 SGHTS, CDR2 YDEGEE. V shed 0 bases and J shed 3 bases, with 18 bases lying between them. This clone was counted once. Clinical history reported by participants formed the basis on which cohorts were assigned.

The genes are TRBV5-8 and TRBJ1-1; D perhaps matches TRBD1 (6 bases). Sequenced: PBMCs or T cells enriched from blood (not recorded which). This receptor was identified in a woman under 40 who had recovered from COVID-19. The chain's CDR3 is CASSLGLRLEGDTEAFF. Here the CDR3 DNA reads TGTGCCAGCAGCTTGGGCCTTCGTTTAGAGGGGGACACTGAAGCTTTCTTT.